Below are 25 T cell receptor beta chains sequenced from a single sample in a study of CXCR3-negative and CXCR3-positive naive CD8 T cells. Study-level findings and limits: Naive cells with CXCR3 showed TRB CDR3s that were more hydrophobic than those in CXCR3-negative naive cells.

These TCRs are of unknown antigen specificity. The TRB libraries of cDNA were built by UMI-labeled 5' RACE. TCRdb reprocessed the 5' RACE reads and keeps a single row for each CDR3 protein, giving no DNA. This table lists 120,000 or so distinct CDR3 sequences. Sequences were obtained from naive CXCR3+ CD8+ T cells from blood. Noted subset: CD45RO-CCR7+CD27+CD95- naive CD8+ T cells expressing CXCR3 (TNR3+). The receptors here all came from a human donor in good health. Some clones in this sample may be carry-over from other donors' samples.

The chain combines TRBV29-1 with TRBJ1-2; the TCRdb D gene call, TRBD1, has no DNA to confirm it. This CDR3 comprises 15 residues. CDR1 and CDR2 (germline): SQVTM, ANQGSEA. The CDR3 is CSVEDLDRGFYGYTF.

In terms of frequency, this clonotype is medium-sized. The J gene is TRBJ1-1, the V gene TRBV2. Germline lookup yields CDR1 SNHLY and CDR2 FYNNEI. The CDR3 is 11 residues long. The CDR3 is CASSDAGEAFF. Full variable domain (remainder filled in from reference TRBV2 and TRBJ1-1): EPEVTQTPSHQVTQMGQEVILRCVPISNHLYFYWYRQILGQKVEFLVSFYNNEISEKSEIFDDQFSVERPDGSNFTLKIRSTKLEDSAMYFCASSDAGEAFFGQGTRLTVV.

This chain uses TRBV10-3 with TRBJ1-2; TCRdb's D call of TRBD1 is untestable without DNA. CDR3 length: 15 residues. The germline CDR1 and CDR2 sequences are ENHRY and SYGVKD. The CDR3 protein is CAISESAGGDYGYTF.

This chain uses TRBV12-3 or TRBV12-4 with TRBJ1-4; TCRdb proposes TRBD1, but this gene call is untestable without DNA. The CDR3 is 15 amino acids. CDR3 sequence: CASRLGDGENEKLFF.

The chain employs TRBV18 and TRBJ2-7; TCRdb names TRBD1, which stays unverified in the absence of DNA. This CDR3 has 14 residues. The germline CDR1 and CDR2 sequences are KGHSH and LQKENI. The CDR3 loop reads CATAAGATTYEQYF.

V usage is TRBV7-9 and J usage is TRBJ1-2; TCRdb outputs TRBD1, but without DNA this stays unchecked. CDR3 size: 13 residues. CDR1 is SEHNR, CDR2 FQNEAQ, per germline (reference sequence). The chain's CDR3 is CASSPRQGDGYTF.

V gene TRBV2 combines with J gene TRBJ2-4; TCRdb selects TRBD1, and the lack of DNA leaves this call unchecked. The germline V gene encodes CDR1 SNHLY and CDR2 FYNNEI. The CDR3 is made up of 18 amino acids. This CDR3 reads CASSEPLTGFSSKNIQYF.

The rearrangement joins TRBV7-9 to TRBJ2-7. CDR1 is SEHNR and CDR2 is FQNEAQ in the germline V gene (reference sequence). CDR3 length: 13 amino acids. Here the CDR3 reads CASSLSYNYEQYF.

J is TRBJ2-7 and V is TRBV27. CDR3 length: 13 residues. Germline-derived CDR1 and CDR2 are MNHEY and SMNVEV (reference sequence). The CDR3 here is CASSLVAAYEQYF.

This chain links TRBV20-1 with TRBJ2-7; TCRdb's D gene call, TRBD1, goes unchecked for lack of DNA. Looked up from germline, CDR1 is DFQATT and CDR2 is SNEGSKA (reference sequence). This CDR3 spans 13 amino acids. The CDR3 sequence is CSARPGTDYEQYF.

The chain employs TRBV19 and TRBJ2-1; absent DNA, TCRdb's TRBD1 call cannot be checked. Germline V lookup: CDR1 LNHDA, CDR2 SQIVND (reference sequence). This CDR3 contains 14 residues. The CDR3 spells CASRWTAIYNEQFF.

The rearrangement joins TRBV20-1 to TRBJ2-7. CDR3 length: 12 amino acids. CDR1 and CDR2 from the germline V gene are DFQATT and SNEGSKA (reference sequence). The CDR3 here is CSARRRSDEQYF.

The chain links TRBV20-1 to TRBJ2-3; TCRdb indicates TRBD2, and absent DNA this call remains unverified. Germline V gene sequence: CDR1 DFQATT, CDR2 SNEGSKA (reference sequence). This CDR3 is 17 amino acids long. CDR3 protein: CSASQLELAKYPDTQYF.

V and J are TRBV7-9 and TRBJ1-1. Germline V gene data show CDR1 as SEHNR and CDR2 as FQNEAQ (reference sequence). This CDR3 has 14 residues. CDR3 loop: CASSLAFLDTEAFF.

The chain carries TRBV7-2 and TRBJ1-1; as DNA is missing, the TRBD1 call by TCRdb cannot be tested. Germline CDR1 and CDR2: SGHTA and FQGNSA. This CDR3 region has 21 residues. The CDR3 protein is CASSLSRGSFVGIQGGQQAFF.

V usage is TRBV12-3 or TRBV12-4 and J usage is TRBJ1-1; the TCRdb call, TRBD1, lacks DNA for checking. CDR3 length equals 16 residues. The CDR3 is CASTTGGWVMNTEAFF.

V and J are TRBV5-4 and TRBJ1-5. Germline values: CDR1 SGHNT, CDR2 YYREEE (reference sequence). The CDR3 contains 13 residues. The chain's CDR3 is CASSPDPNQPQHF.

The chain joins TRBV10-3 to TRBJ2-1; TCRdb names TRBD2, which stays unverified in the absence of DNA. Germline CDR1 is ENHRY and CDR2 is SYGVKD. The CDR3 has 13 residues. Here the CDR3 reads CAPGTTSYNEQFF.

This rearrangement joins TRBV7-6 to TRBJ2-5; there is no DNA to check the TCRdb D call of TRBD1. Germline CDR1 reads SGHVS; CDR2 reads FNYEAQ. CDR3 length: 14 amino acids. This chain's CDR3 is CASSLDRGRETQYF.

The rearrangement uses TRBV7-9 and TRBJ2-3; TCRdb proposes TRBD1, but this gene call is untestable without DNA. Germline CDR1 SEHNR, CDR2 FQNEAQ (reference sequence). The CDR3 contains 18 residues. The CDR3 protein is CASSPPSQDPPSTDTQYF.

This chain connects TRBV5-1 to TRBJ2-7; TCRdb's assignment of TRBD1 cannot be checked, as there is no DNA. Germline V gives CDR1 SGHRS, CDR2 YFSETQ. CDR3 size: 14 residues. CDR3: CASSAGTGSHEQYF.

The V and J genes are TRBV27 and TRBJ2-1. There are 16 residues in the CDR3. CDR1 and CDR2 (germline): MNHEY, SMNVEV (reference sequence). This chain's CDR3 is CASSLSAVSSYNEQFF.

CDR3 amino acids: CASSGRDGNNEQFF. The chain is built from TRBV7-9 and TRBJ2-1; TCRdb's assignment of TRBD1 cannot be checked, as there is no DNA. The germline V gene has CDR1 SEHNR and CDR2 FQNEAQ (reference sequence). The CDR3 has 14 amino acids. Combining the CDR3 with reference TRBV7-9 and TRBJ2-1 gives the whole variable domain DTGVSQNPRHKITKRGQNVTFRCDPISEHNRLYWYRQTLGQGPEFLTYFQNEAQLEKSRLLSDRFSAERPKGSFSTLEIQRTEQGDSAMYLCASSGRDGNNEQFFGPGTRLTVL.

The CDR3: CASSQETAGASYEQYF. The V call is TRBV4-3, the J call TRBJ2-7. The CDR3 has 16 residues. CDR1 and CDR2 (germline): LGHNA, YSLEER.

CDR3 in amino acids: CASSFGTEQYF. This chain connects TRBV7-9 to TRBJ2-7; TCRdb calls TRBD1, which cannot be checked without DNA. This CDR3 region has 11 residues. The germline V gene has CDR1 SEHNR and CDR2 FQNEAQ (reference sequence).